The next 27 T cell receptor beta chains were all read from a single sample in a study of blood T cell repertoires in COVID-19. TCRdb keeps only in-frame clones here, not all; method: immunoSEQ multiplex PCR. Of 200,000 to 250,000 clones listed, more than 80% were seen once; the top ten hold over 6.5%. Sample: peripheral blood. Receptor source: an elderly woman with COVID-19, enrolled during active disease.

The V gene is TRBV5-1, the J gene TRBJ1-5; 11 bases agree with TRBD1. The CDR3 sequence is 16 residues long. Germline V lookup: CDR1 SGHRS, CDR2 YFSETQ. With 0 bases clipped from V and 5 bases from J, the junction kept 4 bases outside the gene matches. CDR3 in amino acids: CASSLGTGGADQPQHF. The CDR3 nucleotides are TGCGCCAGCAGCTTGGGGACAGGGGGCGCGGATCAGCCCCAGCATTTT. Using reference TRBV5-1 and TRBJ1-5 for the parts outside the CDR3, the full variable domain is KAGVTQTPRYLIKTRGQQVTLSCSPISGHRSVSWYQQTPGQGLQFLFEYFSETQRNKGNFPGRFSGRQFSNSRSEMNVSTLELGDSALYLCASSLGTGGADQPQHFGDGTRLSIL.

The chain carries TRBV11-2 and TRBJ2-5; D is ambiguous. The CDR3 totals 15 residues. With 7 bases removed from V and 4 bases from J, the gap between germline ends came to 19 bases. Germline CDR1 SGHAT, CDR2 FQNNGV. The CDR3, as DNA: TGTGCCAGCACGAAGTCGATTTCTACCCCAGAGACCCAGTACTTC. This gives the protein CASTKSISTPETQYF.

This chain joins TRBV5-5 and TRBJ1-2; no firm D call. The CDR3 loop spans 13 amino acids. Germline V gene data show CDR1 as SGHKS and CDR2 as YYEKEE (reference sequence). The V end lost 4 bases, the J end lost 4 bases, and 11 bases lay between the germline ends. CDR3 in amino acids: CASSAGEGYGYTF. CDR3 in DNA: TGTGCCAGCAGCGCTGGGGAGGGCTATGGCTACACCTTC.

This chain connects TRBV19 to TRBJ2-2, with 7 bases that match TRBD2. Germline-derived CDR1 and CDR2 are LNHDA and SQIVND (reference sequence). After removal of 3 bases from V and 3 bases from J, the junction contained 4 bases not matched to a gene. CDR3 length equals 15 residues. The CDR3 region is CASSMGGMDTGELFF. CDR3 DNA: TGTGCCAGTAGTATGGGGGGGATGGACACCGGGGAGCTGTTTTTT. Variable domain in full (rest from reference TRBV19 and TRBJ2-2): DGGITQSPKYLFRKEGQNVTLSCEQNLNHDAMYWYRQDPGQGLRLIYYSQIVNDFQKGDIAEGYSVSREKKESFPLTVTSAQKNPTAFYLCASSMGGMDTGELFFGEGSRLTVL.

The chain combines TRBV19 with TRBJ1-5, with 7 bases that match TRBD1. The CDR3 is 15 amino acids. Germline trimming cut 6 bases from V and 4 bases from J; bases unmatched to any gene: 9. From germline, CDR1 is LNHDA and CDR2 SQIVND (reference sequence). This chain's CDR3 is CASRPQGVGNQPQHF. The CDR3 bases are TGTGCCAGTAGACCTCAGGGGGTAGGTAATCAGCCCCAGCATTTT.

V usage is TRBV6-5 and J usage is TRBJ1-4; D not certain. Germline V gene data show CDR1 as MNHEY and CDR2 as SVGAGI. The CDR3 consists of 14 residues. Trimming pared 7 bases from V and 3 bases from J, leaving 12 bases between. CDR3 sequence reads: CASNPWASNEKLFF. In nucleotides, the CDR3 is TGTGCCAGCAATCCGTGGGCCTCTAATGAAAAACTGTTTTTT.

This sequence joins TRBV27 and TRBJ2-5, with TRBD1 identical over 7 bases. V shed 4 bases, J shed 3 bases, and the junction held 2 bases outside the gene matches. The CDR3 contains 13 residues. Germline assignment: CDR1 MNHEY and CDR2 SMNVEV (reference sequence). The CDR3 is CASSYRGEETQYF. The CDR3 DNA follows: TGTGCCAGCAGTTACAGGGGTGAAGAGACCCAGTACTTC.

This clone was seen a handful of times. The chain has TRBV18 and TRBJ1-2; TRBD1 aligns across 9 bases. Trimming took 2 bases from V and 8 from J; bases not matched to a gene: 3. This CDR3 contains 13 residues. CDR1 and CDR2 (germline): KGHSH, LQKENI. The CDR3: CASSPRDREGYTF. The CDR3 DNA reads as TGTGCCAGCTCACCAAGGGACAGGGAGGGCTACACCTTC.

J is TRBJ2-6 and V is TRBV5-4; TRBD1 is a possible D gene (5 bases). Per germline, CDR1 SGHNT and CDR2 YYREEE (reference sequence). The CDR3 is made up of 14 amino acids. Trimming stripped 7 bases from V and 2 bases from J, with 10 bases between. CDR3 bases: TGTGCCAGCGGACATGGCGCTGGGGCCAACGTCCTGACTTTC. It is translated as CASGHGAGANVLTF. The full variable domain, rest sourced from reference TRBV5-4 and TRBJ2-6, is ETGVTQSPTHLIKTRGQQVTLRCSSQSGHNTVSWYQQALGQGPQFIFQYYREEENGRGNFPPRFSGLQFPNYSSELNVNALELDDSALYLCASGHGAGANVLTFGAGSRLTVL.

This clone was recorded once. In the same sample, other DNA sequences code for this CDR3. The chain combines TRBV9 with TRBJ2-3; the D gene is possibly TRBD2 (5 bases). Per germline, CDR1 SGDLS and CDR2 YYNGEE. The V end was cut by 0 bases, the J end by 3 bases, with 11 bases between. The CDR3 length is 15 residues. The CDR3 DNA is TGTGCCAGCAGCGTAGTCGGGGATGGAACAGATACGCAGTATTTT. It specifies CASSVVGDGTDTQYF.

The chain joins TRBV10-3 to TRBJ1-2, with 7 bases that match TRBD1. J was trimmed by 6 bases and V by 4 bases; bases with no gene match: 2. The CDR3 has 12 amino acids. CDR1 is ENHRY, CDR2 SYGVKD, per germline. CDR3 sequence: CAISGQGNGYTF. The DNA for the CDR3 is TGTGCCATCAGTGGACAGGGCAATGGCTACACCTTC.

The chain employs TRBV5-4 and TRBJ1-6, with a tentative D call TRBD1 (5 bases). The CDR3 is made up of 18 amino acids. Germline V gives CDR1 SGHNT, CDR2 YYREEE (reference sequence). Trimming stripped 0 bases from V and 6 bases from J, with 19 bases between. For the CDR3, the DNA is TGTGCCAGCAGCTTGGGAGGCAGGGTAGGCCTTCTTAATTCACCCCTCCACTTT. As protein: CASSLGGRVGLLNSPLHF.

The rearrangement joins TRBV18 to TRBJ2-1; 9 nucleotides match TRBD2. The germline V gene encodes CDR1 KGHSH and CDR2 LQKENI. The CDR3 has 20 residues. With 2 bases clipped from V and 0 bases from J, the junction kept 14 bases outside the gene matches. The chain's CDR3 is CASSPTLRGTSRSSYNEQFF. The DNA of the CDR3 is TGTGCCAGCTCACCAACGCTTCGCGGGACTAGCAGAAGCTCCTACAATGAGCAGTTCTTC.

The rearrangement joins TRBV27 to TRBJ1-2; 8 bases agree with TRBD1. Trimming took 6 bases from V and 2 from J; bases not matched to a gene: 5. This CDR3 region has 14 residues. Germline loops: CDR1 MNHEY, CDR2 SMNVEV (reference sequence). CDR3 coding DNA: TGTGCCAGCAGCAACAGGGGGGTAAACTATGGCTACACCTTC. Amino acid sequence: CASSNRGVNYGYTF.

The rearrangement links TRBV3-1 (or the pseudogene TRBV3-2) to TRBJ2-2, with TRBD2 identical over 11 bases. Germline loops: CDR1 LGHDT, CDR2 YNNKEL (reference sequence). This CDR3 contains 14 residues. The V gene end was trimmed by 6 bases and the J gene end by 8 bases; junction bases not matched to a gene: 5. CDR3: CASRRLAGSGELFF. The CDR3 nucleotides are TGTGCCAGCAGGCGACTAGCGGGAAGTGGGGAGCTGTTTTTT.

The count of this clone is one. The chain joins TRBV3-1 (or the pseudogene TRBV3-2) to TRBJ1-3, with D possibly matching TRBD1 (6 bases). CDR1 and CDR2 from the germline V gene are LGHDT and YNNKEL (reference sequence). V lost 5 bases, J lost 4 bases, and 18 bases lay in between. The CDR3 runs 16 residues. CDR3 bases: TGTGCCAGCAGCTCCCGGGGGGGCGTCTCAGGAAACACCATATATTTT. Its translation is CASSSRGGVSGNTIYF.

V is TRBV5-1 and J is TRBJ2-1, with D perhaps matching TRBD1 (5 bases). Trimming pared 0 bases from V and 6 bases from J, leaving 10 bases between. The length of the CDR3 is 14 residues. Germline V gives CDR1 SGHRS, CDR2 YFSETQ. CDR3 DNA: TGCGCCAGCAGCTTGGGGGGCAGCTCCAATGAGCAGTTCTTC. It codes for CASSLGGSSNEQFF.

This clone was counted a single time. The chain carries TRBV6-5 and TRBJ2-7; D is unclear. The length of the CDR3 is 13 residues. CDR1 is MNHEY and CDR2 is SVGAGI in the germline V gene. V lost 5 bases and J 0 bases, leaving 8 bases between the germline ends. The CDR3 is CASSSIGSYEQYF. CDR3 coding DNA: TGTGCCAGCAGTAGCATCGGCTCCTACGAGCAGTACTTC.

The chain uses TRBV19 and TRBJ1-3; D not certain. Germline CDR1 LNHDA, CDR2 SQIVND (reference sequence). The CDR3 runs 14 residues. V lost 5 bases to trimming and J lost 0 bases, with 8 bases between them. CDR3 sequence: CASSATNSGNTIYF. CDR3 DNA: TGTGCCAGTAGTGCTACTAACTCTGGAAACACCATATATTTT.

This chain links TRBV27 with TRBJ1-6, with a possible D match to TRBD1 (5 bases). V was pared by 6 bases and J by 9 bases, with 15 bases between. The V gene's germline CDR1 is MNHEY and CDR2 SMNVEV (reference sequence). The CDR3 runs to 14 residues. CDR3 in amino acids: CASRTTGQLSPLHF. In DNA form, the CDR3 reads TGTGCCAGCAGGACAACAGGCCAACTTTCACCCCTCCACTTT.

V and J are TRBV7-9 and TRBJ1-1, with 7 bases fitting TRBD1. Germline V gene data show CDR1 as SEHNR and CDR2 as FQNEAQ (reference sequence). After removal of 3 bases from V and 4 bases from J, the junction contained 5 bases not matched to a gene. The CDR3 has 14 residues. The CDR3 reads CASSFEGAVTEAFF. The CDR3 nucleotides read TGTGCCAGCAGCTTCGAGGGGGCGGTCACTGAAGCTTTCTTT.

The genes are TRBV28 and TRBJ2-1; TRBD1 agrees at 12 bases. With 10 bases clipped from V and 6 bases from J, the junction kept 7 bases outside the gene matches. Germline loops: CDR1 MDHEN, CDR2 SYDVKM. CDR3 length: 14 amino acids. The CDR3 bases are TGTGCCACCCGGGGACAGGGGGCGGGCAATGAGCAGTTCTTC. Translation gives CATRGQGAGNEQFF.

The rearrangement links TRBV7-3 to TRBJ2-2; D is possibly TRBD2 (7 bases). In germline, CDR1 is SGHTA, CDR2 FQGTGA. The CDR3 is 16 amino acids. The germline V and J ends were trimmed by 0 bases and 2 bases, with 10 bases remaining between them. The CDR3 reads CASSLTPGGNTGELFF. CDR3 nucleotide sequence: TGTGCCAGCAGCTTAACTCCGGGGGGCAACACCGGGGAGCTGTTTTTT.

This sequence joins TRBV5-1 and TRBJ2-3; 9 bases match TRBD1. The CDR3 extends over 14 amino acids. With V trimmed by 4 bases and J by 4 bases, 4 bases remained unmatched. Germline CDR1 SGHRS, CDR2 YFSETQ. CDR3 in amino acids: CASSNRQGADTQYF. The CDR3 DNA reads TGCGCCAGCAGCAACCGACAGGGGGCAGATACGCAGTATTTT.

The V and J genes are TRBV2 and TRBJ2-5, with 7 bases matching TRBD2. This CDR3 comprises 15 residues. Germline trimming cut 6 bases from V and 2 bases from J; bases unmatched to any gene: 9. CDR1 is SNHLY, CDR2 FYNNEI, per germline. Here the CDR3 reads CASSPASGSQETQYF. CDR3 DNA: TGTGCCAGCAGCCCCGCTAGCGGTAGTCAAGAGACCCAGTACTTC. The full variable domain, its missing parts supplied by reference TRBV2 and TRBJ2-5, is EPEVTQTPSHQVTQMGQEVILRCVPISNHLYFYWYRQILGQKVEFLVSFYNNEISEKSEIFDDQFSVERPDGSNFTLKIRSTKLEDSAMYFCASSPASGSQETQYFGPGTRLLVL.

The chain uses TRBV6-5 and TRBJ1-1, with D uncertain. The CDR3 runs 13 residues. V dropped 2 bases and J dropped 0 bases, with 4 bases sitting between them. CDR1 is MNHEY, CDR2 SVGAGI, per germline. The CDR3 sequence: CASSYDMNTEAFF. CDR3 DNA sequence: TGTGCCAGCAGTTACGACATGAACACTGAAGCTTTCTTT.

The chain couples TRBV11-2 to TRBJ2-7; D gene unclear. The CDR3 is 12 amino acids. CDR1 and CDR2 from the germline V gene are SGHAT and FQNNGV. Trimming pared 7 bases from V and 6 bases from J, leaving 13 bases between. The CDR3 sequence is CASTLTRFEQYF. CDR3 coding DNA: TGTGCCAGCACCCTTACTCGGTTCGAGCAGTACTTC. Filled out from reference TRBV11-2 and TRBJ2-7, the complete variable domain reads EAGVAQSPRYKIIEKRQSVAFWCNPISGHATLYWYQQILGQGPKLLIQFQNNGVVDDSQLPKDRFSAERLKGVDSTLKIQPAKLEDSAVYLCASTLTRFEQYFGPGTRLTVT.